This T cell receptor beta chain stems from a study of identical twins (TCRdb year 2016). The study in broad terms: The study deep-sequenced TCR alpha and beta repertoires from monozygotic twins, unrelated adults of various ages and cord blood to test whether fetal clonotypes persist. To rule out contamination, replicate twin experiments were performed at different times with different library preparation protocols. On the study overall, not on this receptor specifically: Because the same donors could not be followed over many years, conclusions were based on cross-sectional statistical analysis. Out-of-frame TCR alpha sharing in monozygotic twins was systematically underestimated by recombination models, whereas sharing between unrelated individuals was in agreement with the recombination models. Compared with coincidental sharing between unrelated individuals, an excess of low generation-probability sequences was observed among out-of-frame TCR alpha sequences shared between twins. Fewer insertions were carried by abundant cord blood beta clonotypes; a weaker similar trend was observed in young adult naive repertoires, while no such trend was observed in memory repertoires. The excess sharing between twins in beta out-of-frame sequences was weaker because fewer shared sequences reduced the signal-to-noise ratio. Zero-insertion analyses could be partly confounded by invariant T cells such as MAIT and iNKT, although diverse VJ usage argued against such confounding for most clonotypes.

From the germline V gene, CDR1 is LGHNA and CDR2 is YNFKEQ. Inclusive of the bounding cysteine and phenylalanine, the CDR3 is 18 residues long. CDR3 DNA only is kept here, 54 bases in frame from base 1. The germline ends are 16 bases apart after V is trimmed by 1 base and J by 0 bases. Every donor in the study was a healthy Caucasian. Three unrelated non-twin adults were also sequenced: a male aged 18 to 30, a male aged 50 to 60 and a female aged 50 to 60. Miltenyi CD45RO+ enrichment and human naive T-cell isolation kits were used to isolate memory (CD45RO+) and naive T cells from PBMC. Concerning this clonotype itself: Its antigen is currently not known. Base qualities are not at hand, and no much larger clone is one base apart.

Library generation was performed with 5' RACE. Sequencing relied on an Illumina HiSeq 2000. Template switching added a universal primer binding site, and the final cDNA carried a unique molecular identifier that allowed TCR cDNA molecules to be counted accurately. Specific primers in the conserved constant-segment region were used to synthesize first-strand cDNA for TCR alpha and beta chains. To control for contamination, every cDNA library carried two barcodes: a SMART-Mk sample barcode plus Illumina barcodes. TruSeq adapter sequences along with Illumina sample barcodes were introduced in two successive PCR steps. Sequencing of the TCR alpha and beta cDNA libraries was done on the Illumina HiSeq platform using custom primers. As for how the authors treated the data: Raw reads were processed with MiGEC to extract unique molecular identifiers, and MiXCR was used to determine CDR3 positions. Recombination models were inferred per individual with the repgenHMM and IGoR tools using an EM algorithm. Shared clonotype analysis was performed with the tcR package in R, normalizing sharing by the product of cloneset sizes. To study raw recombination free of thymic and clonal selection effects, out-of-frame nonproductive sequences were analyzed. TCRdb's own reprocessing of the public reads used fastp at Q25 and MiXCR and kept productive beta chains. Under each unique CDR3 protein, matching rows form one entry showing the most common genes and DNA. TCRdb's processing, not the study's, gives the V and J calls here. This sample has 690,000 or so distinct CDR3 sequences in its table, and 5.5% to 7.5% of those were observed once. The ten largest clones represent about 1.8% of the sample.

This chain is built from TRBV4-2 and TRBJ2-1; matching of 6 bases hints at TRBD2 as the D gene. The sample comprised naive T cells sorted from blood. Reading the label with the study, this specimen's cell subset or site is: cells isolated with a human naive T-cell isolation kit. The TCR comes from a man aged 18 to 29 in good health. The CDR3 reads as follows: CASSQAPGERASYNEQFF. The nucleotides are TGTGCCAGCAGCCAAGCCCCGGGAGAGCGGGCCTCCTACAATGAGCAGTTCTTC.